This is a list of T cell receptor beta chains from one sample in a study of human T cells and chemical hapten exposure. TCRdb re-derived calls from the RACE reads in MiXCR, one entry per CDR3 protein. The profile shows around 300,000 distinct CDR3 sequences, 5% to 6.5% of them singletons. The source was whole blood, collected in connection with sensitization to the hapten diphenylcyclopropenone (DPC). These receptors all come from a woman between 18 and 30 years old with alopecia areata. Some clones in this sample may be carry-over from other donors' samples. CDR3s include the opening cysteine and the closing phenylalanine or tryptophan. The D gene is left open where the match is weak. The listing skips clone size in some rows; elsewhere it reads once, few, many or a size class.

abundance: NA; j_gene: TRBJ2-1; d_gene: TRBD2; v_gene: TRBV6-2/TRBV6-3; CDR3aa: CASSWRESYNEQFF; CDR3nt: TGTGCCAGCAGTTGGCGGGAGTCCTACAATGAGCAGTTCTTC
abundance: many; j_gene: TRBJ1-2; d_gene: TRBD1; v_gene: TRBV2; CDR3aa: CASSEAEGTGLVRTDGYTF; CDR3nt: TGTGCCAGCAGTGAAGCGGAGGGGACAGGGCTGGTCCGCACTGATGGCTACACCTTC
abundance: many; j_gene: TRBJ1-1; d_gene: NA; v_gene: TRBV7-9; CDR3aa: CASSLAGGSTEAFF; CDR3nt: TGTGCCAGCAGCTTAGCGGGGGGAAGCACTGAAGCTTTCTTT
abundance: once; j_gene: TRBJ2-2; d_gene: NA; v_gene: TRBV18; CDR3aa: CASSRQSRMNTGELFF; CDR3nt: TGTGCCAGCTCCCGCCAAAGCAGGATGAACACCGGGGAGCTGTTTTTT
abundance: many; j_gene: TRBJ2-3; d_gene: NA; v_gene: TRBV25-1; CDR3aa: CASSGFKDTQYF; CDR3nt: TGTGCCAGCAGTGGTTTTAAAGATACGCAGTATTTT
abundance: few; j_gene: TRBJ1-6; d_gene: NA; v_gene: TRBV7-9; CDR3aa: CASSLDATSSYNSPLHF; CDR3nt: TGTGCCAGCAGCTTAGACGCTACGAGCTCCTATAATTCACCCCTCCACTTT
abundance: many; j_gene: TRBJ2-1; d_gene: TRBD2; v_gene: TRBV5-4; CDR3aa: CASSLWASGVSYNEQFF; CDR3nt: TGTGCCAGCAGCTTGTGGGCTAGCGGGGTTTCCTACAATGAGCAGTTCTTC
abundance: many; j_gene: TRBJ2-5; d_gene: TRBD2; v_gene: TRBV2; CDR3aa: CASSPRLAEETQYF; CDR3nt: TGTGCCAGCAGTCCTCGACTAGCGGAAGAGACCCAGTACTTC
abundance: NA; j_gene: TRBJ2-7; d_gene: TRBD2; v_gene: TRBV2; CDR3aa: CASSRGLAAEQYF; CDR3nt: TGTGCCAGCTCGAGAGGACTAGCAGCCGAGCAGTACTTC
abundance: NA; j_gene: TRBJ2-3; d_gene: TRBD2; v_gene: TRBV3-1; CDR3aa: CASSQELGLVISDTQYF; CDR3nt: TGTGCCAGCAGCCAAGAACTGGGACTAGTAATCTCCGATACGCAGTATTTT